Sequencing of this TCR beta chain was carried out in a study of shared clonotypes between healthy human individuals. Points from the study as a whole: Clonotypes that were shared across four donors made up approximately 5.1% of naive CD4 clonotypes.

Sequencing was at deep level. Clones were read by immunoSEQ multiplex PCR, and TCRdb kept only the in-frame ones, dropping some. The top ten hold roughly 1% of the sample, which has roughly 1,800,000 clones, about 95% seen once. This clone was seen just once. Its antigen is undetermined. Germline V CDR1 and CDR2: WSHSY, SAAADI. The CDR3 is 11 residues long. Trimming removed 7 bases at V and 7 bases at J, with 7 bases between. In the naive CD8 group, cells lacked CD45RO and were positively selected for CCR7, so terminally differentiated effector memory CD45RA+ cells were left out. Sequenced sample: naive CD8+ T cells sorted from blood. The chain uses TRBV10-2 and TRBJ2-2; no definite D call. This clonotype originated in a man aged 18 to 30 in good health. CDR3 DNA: TGCGCCAGCACCAGCTTCGGGGAGCTGTTTTTT. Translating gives CASTSFGELFF.